These T cell receptor beta chains were read from a single sample in a study of cytomegalovirus exposure and HLA in healthy donors. The data were produced by immunoSEQ multiplex PCR, yet TCRdb's version contains in-frame clones alone and is incomplete. The table lists 120,000 to 150,000 clones, about four fifths of them singletons. Specimen: PBMCs. All receptors come from a male donor in good health and CMV-seropositive. Each CDR3 is given with its conserved first and last residue. The order of the fields is D gene, J gene, V gene, clone size, CDR3 DNA, CDR3 protein. The D gene is left open where the match is weak. The size entry is marked missing in some rows and otherwise reads once, few, many or a size class.

NA TRBJ2-5 TRBV27 NA TGTGCCAGCAGTTTATCGTTGTTCGCGTGGGAGACCCAGTACTTC CASSLSLFAWETQYF
NA TRBJ2-7 TRBV14 few TGTGCCAGCAGCCAAGATCTTTGGGCAGGCGAGCAGTACTTC CASSQDLWAGEQYF
TRBD1 TRBJ1-2 TRBV19 NA TGTGCCGCCCAAGAACCGGGACAGGGGGCTTACGGCTACACCTTC CAAQEPGQGAYGYTF
TRBD1 TRBJ2-1 TRBV5-1 NA TGCGCCAGCAGTAAAACCCCTCCGGGACAGGGTACACTCTGGTCCTACAATGAGCAGTTCTTC CASSKTPPGQGTLWSYNEQFF
NA TRBJ2-1 TRBV13 NA TGTGCCAGCAGCTTTTCCGGCGTCGGGAATGAGCAGTTCTTC CASSFSGVGNEQFF
NA TRBJ1-3 TRBV5-1 NA TGCGCCAGCAGCTTGTTGGCCAGGGGAGCCTCTGGAAACACCATATATTTT CASSLLARGASGNTIYF
NA TRBJ1-5 TRBV27 NA TGTGCCAGCAGTGCCGACAGGATGGGGCTTCAGCCCCAGCATTTT CASSADRMGLQPQHF
TRBD2 TRBJ2-4 TRBV4-2 NA TGTGCCAGCAGCCAAGGGTCCCGGGGGGGCCTTTCAATTCAGTACTTC CASSQGSRGGLSIQYF
NA TRBJ1-4 TRBV5-4 NA TGTGCCAGCAGCTCTTGGACAGCTAATGAAAAACTGTTTTTT CASSSWTANEKLFF
NA TRBJ2-7 TRBV7-9 NA TGTGCCAGCAGCTTAGTGAACGGCTACGAGCAGTACTTC CASSLVNGYEQYF
TRBD2 TRBJ2-5 TRBV5-1 NA TGCGCCAGCAGCTTGGCCGGGCTAGCGGGAGAGACCCAGTACTTC CASSLAGLAGETQYF
TRBD2 TRBJ2-5 TRBV5-4 NA TGTGCCAGCAGCAGACCCGGACTAGCGGGGGGGAAAGAGACCCAGTACTTC CASSRPGLAGGKETQYF
NA TRBJ2-7 TRBV7-8 NA TGTGCCAGCAGCTTCAGAGACTCGACAGAGACCTACGAGCAGTACTTC CASSFRDSTETYEQYF
NA TRBJ2-1 TRBV29-1 NA TGCAGCGTTGGTCGCGGGGGCATGGACAATGAGCAGTTCTTC CSVGRGGMDNEQFF
NA TRBJ2-3 TRBV9 NA TGTGCCAGCAGCGTAGTTAAGGCGGGGCTTGGCACAGATACGCAGTATTTT CASSVVKAGLGTDTQYF
TRBD2 TRBJ2-1 TRBV5-4 NA TGTGCCAGCAGCGACTCTAGCGGGAGTTGGGATGAGCAGTTCTTC CASSDSSGSWDEQFF
TRBD2 TRBJ2-7 TRBV5-6 once TGTGCCAGCAGCCTAGCGGGAGGGCCGGACGAGCAGTACTTC CASSLAGGPDEQYF
NA TRBJ1-2 TRBV11-2 NA TGTGCCAGCAGCTACCCAGGGGCAACTAACTATGGCTACACCTTC CASSYPGATNYGYTF
TRBD2 TRBJ2-1 TRBV28 few TGTGCCAGCAGAGGACTAGCGGGAGACGATGAGCAGTTCTTC CASRGLAGDDEQFF
NA TRBJ1-4 TRBV9 few TGTGCCAGCAGCGTAGGGTTCCAGGCGAATGAAAAACTGTTTTTT CASSVGFQANEKLFF
TRBD1 TRBJ1-2 TRBV2 once TGTGCCAGCAGTGAACAGACAGGGGCATTTTACGGCTACACCTTC CASSEQTGAFYGYTF
NA TRBJ1-1 TRBV7-9 NA TGTGCCAGCAGCTTAGGACAAAACACTGAAGCTTTCTTT CASSLGQNTEAFF
TRBD1 TRBJ1-2 TRBV7-2 NA TGTGCCAGCAGCTCGGCACCCCGACAGGGTCTTGGCTACACCTTC CASSSAPRQGLGYTF
TRBD2 TRBJ2-1 TRBV19 NA TGTGCCAGTAAGCCCCGGGAGGGGGATCCCTACAATGAGCAGTTCTTC CASKPREGDPYNEQFF
NA TRBJ1-4 TRBV11-2 NA TGTGCCAGCAGCTTAGCGTACAGCAGGAATGAAAAACTGTTTTTT CASSLAYSRNEKLFF
TRBD2 TRBJ2-3 TRBV29-1 NA TGCAGCGTCTCCAGGACTAGCGGGAGTATCAGCACAGATACGCAGTATTTT CSVSRTSGSISTDTQYF
NA TRBJ1-1 TRBV30 NA TGTGCCTGGATGTGGCAGGTAAACACTGAAGCTTTCTTT CAWMWQVNTEAFF
TRBD2 TRBJ2-7 TRBV9 once TGTGCCAGCAGCGTAGGAAGTAGAGGACTAGCGGGAAAGGGAGGCTCCTACGAGCAGTACTTC CASSVGSRGLAGKGGSYEQYF
NA TRBJ2-1 TRBV19 NA TGTGCCAGTAGTATAGTGAGTAGGAGGCTAGATGAGCAGTTCTTC CASSIVSRRLDEQFF
NA TRBJ1-4 TRBV7-9 NA TGTGCCAGCAGCCCCGCCGCGGGGGCACCCGAAAAACTGTTTTTT CASSPAAGAPEKLFF
NA TRBJ1-1 TRBV7-9 NA TGTTCCAGCAGCTTAGCCCCGGACAGCAAGAACACTGAAGCTTTCTTT CSSSLAPDSKNTEAFF
TRBD1 TRBJ2-7 TRBV9 NA TGTGCCAGCAGCGCGACAGGGTACGAGCAGTACTTC CASSATGYEQYF
TRBD1 TRBJ2-7 TRBV28 NA TGTGCCACCCTACAGGGGTACAGTTACGAGCAGTACTTC CATLQGYSYEQYF
NA TRBJ1-2 TRBV28 NA TGTGCCAGCATTAAAGCGGGGGATCCAGGCTACACCTTC CASIKAGDPGYTF
NA TRBJ1-2 TRBV5-4 NA TGTGCCAGCAGCTTGGTGGGAGGTGCCGATGGCTACACCTTC CASSLVGGADGYTF
TRBD2 TRBJ2-7 TRBV28 NA TGTGCCAGCATTGAGCGGGAGGGCCGGTACGAGCAGTACTTC CASIEREGRYEQYF
NA TRBJ1-1 TRBV7-3 NA TGTGCCAGCAGCGTGACAGTGAACACTGAAGCTTTCTTT CASSVTVNTEAFF
TRBD1 TRBJ1-3 TRBV15 NA TGTGCCACCAGCCGGGACAGGGCATTTCACTCTGGAAACACCATATATTTT CATSRDRAFHSGNTIYF
NA TRBJ2-3 TRBV11-3 NA TGTGCCAGCAGCTTAAGGCCAGGGGTATCGGATACGCAGTATTTT CASSLRPGVSDTQYF
NA TRBJ2-1 TRBV30 NA TGTGCCTGGAGTCAGGGCAATGAGCAGTTCTTC CAWSQGNEQFF
NA TRBJ1-1 TRBV2 NA TGTGCCAGGTCTATCGGAAGCGTGAACACTGAAGCTTTCTTT CARSIGSVNTEAFF
TRBD1 TRBJ1-6 TRBV27 NA TGTGCCAGCAGTTTAGTGACAGGGCGTATTTCACCCCTCCACTTT CASSLVTGRISPLHF
TRBD1 TRBJ2-1 TRBV4-2 NA TGTGCCAGCAGCCAGTTAACCGGGACAGTAAATGAGCAGTTCTTC CASSQLTGTVNEQFF
TRBD1 TRBJ1-2 TRBV6-1 NA TGTGCCAGCAGTGAAATCCCGCGGACAGGGGGCTTCTTGGGCTACACCTTC CASSEIPRTGGFLGYTF
NA TRBJ2-7 TRBV6-5 NA TGTGCCAGCAGTTCCGGACAGTCCTACGAGCAGTACTTC CASSSGQSYEQYF
TRBD2 TRBJ2-4 TRBV7-9 NA TGTTCCAGCAGCCAACAATGGGATACAGCGGGGCTTTCCAAAAACATTCAGTACTTC CSSSQQWDTAGLSKNIQYF
NA TRBJ2-3 TRBV6-1 NA TGTGCCAGCAGTGTACTTAGGGGGGGCTTCACAGATACGCAGTATTTT CASSVLRGGFTDTQYF
TRBD1 TRBJ2-2 TRBV7-8 NA TGTGCCAGCAGCCTAGGGGACAGTGGCGGGGAGCTGTTTTTT CASSLGDSGGELFF
TRBD1 TRBJ1-1 TRBV7-9 NA TGTGCCAGCAGCTTAGTCGGGCAGGGGGCAATGAACACTGAAGCTTTCTTT CASSLVGQGAMNTEAFF
NA TRBJ2-1 TRBV7-3 NA TGTGCCAGCAGCTTAGACCCGAGGGATGAGCAGTTCTTC CASSLDPRDEQFF
TRBD1 TRBJ1-2 TRBV7-9 NA TGTTCCAGCAGCCAGGGGGTGGAAGGCTACACCTTC CSSSQGVEGYTF
NA TRBJ2-7 TRBV28 NA TGTGCCAGCAGTTTTCGTAGTTACGAGCAGTACTTC CASSFRSYEQYF
NA TRBJ2-3 TRBV9 NA TGTGCCAGCAGCGTAGAGGAGGGGGCTTGGACGCAGTATTTT CASSVEEGAWTQYF
NA TRBJ2-1 TRBV9 NA TGTGCCAGCAGCGTAGCCCCGTCCGATGAGCAGTTCTTC CASSVAPSDEQFF